This entry lists 20 T cell receptor beta chains sequenced from one sample in a study of CD8 T cells in Susac syndrome. Random hexamers were used to reverse transcribe about 0.5 to 1 ug of RNA. TCRdb reprocessed the immunoSEQ multiplex PCR reads with MiXCR, giving one entry per CDR3 protein. The table shows about 300,000 distinct CDR3 sequences, with around 90% occurring only once. Sequencing was carried out using CD4+ T cells from PBMCs. The source is a human donor with multiple sclerosis.

J is TRBJ2-1 and V is TRBV12-3 or TRBV12-4, with 10 bases aligning to TRBD2. Trimming took 6 bases from V and 2 from J; bases not matched to a gene: 19. CDR3 length equals 20 residues. The CDR3 DNA follows: TGTGCCAGCAGAGAAGCTGGGGTAGCGGGGGGTAGGGGTGCCTACAATGAGCAGTTCTTC. Its protein is CASREAGVAGGRGAYNEQFF.

The genes are TRBV10-2 and TRBJ1-5; D may be TRBD1 (5 bases). Trimming removed 2 bases from V and 6 bases from J, with 11 bases in between. The CDR3 consists of 14 residues. The germline V gene has CDR1 WSHSY and CDR2 SAAADI. The CDR3 DNA follows: TGCGCCAGCAGTGAGGGGGGTATTGGTCAGCCCCAGCATTTT. Its translation: CASSEGGIGQPQHF.

The V call is TRBV5-5, the J call TRBJ1-2; the D is unclear. This CDR3 region has 12 residues. V dropped 1 base and J dropped 6 bases, with 7 bases sitting between them. CDR1 is SGHKS, CDR2 YYEKEE, per germline (reference sequence). CDR3 residues: CASSLREHGYTF. The CDR3, as DNA: TGTGCCAGCAGCTTGAGGGAGCATGGCTACACCTTC.

The V call is TRBV2, the J call TRBJ1-2; TRBD1 is a possible D gene (5 bases). Trimming left V 6 bases short and J 4 bases short, with 12 bases between. Looked up from germline, CDR1 is SNHLY and CDR2 is FYNNEI. This CDR3 is 13 amino acids long. CDR3 sequence reads: CASRGDGAYGYTF. Written as DNA, the CDR3 is TGTGCCAGCAGGGGGGATGGGGCCTATGGCTACACCTTC.

The chain combines TRBV29-1 with TRBJ2-2; 8 nucleotides match TRBD1. Trimming removed 6 bases from V and 8 bases from J; junction bases left unmatched: 8. Germline V gene sequence: CDR1 SQVTM, CDR2 ANQGSEA. The CDR3 has 13 residues. CDR3 nucleotides: TGCAGCGTCTGGACAGGGAGCTTGGGGGAGCTGTTTTTT. This sequence encodes CSVWTGSLGELFF.

The J gene is TRBJ2-2, the V gene TRBV7-3; 10 bases fit TRBD2. The V segment lost 6 bases and the J segment 4 bases; nucleotides outside the gene matches: 5. CDR3 size: 15 residues. The V gene's germline CDR1 is SGHTA and CDR2 FQGTGA. The CDR3 here is CASRPTSGATGELFF. The CDR3 DNA follows: TGTGCCAGCAGACCCACTAGCGGGGCCACCGGGGAGCTGTTTTTT. The variable domain in full, with the rest retrieved from reference TRBV7-3 and TRBJ2-2, is GAGVSQTPSNKVTEKGKYVELRCDPISGHTALYWYRQSLGQGPEFLIYFQGTGAADDSGLPNDRFFAVRPEGSVSTLKIQRTERGDSAVYLCASRPTSGATGELFFGEGSRLTVL.

The chain recombines TRBV20-1 with TRBJ2-4; D may be TRBD1 (6 bases). This CDR3 is 15 amino acids long. CDR1 and CDR2 (germline): DFQATT, SNEGSKA (reference sequence). Trimming took 6 bases from V and 0 from J, leaving 15 bases between them. CDR3 DNA sequence: TGCAGTGCGTTGAACAGGGTACTAGCCAAAAACATTCAGTACTTC. It codes for CSALNRVLAKNIQYF.

The J gene is TRBJ2-7, the V gene TRBV28, with D hard to call. The CDR3 is 15 amino acids. With 1 base removed from V and 3 bases from J, the gap between germline ends came to 13 bases. Germline values: CDR1 MDHEN, CDR2 SYDVKM. DNA of the CDR3: TGTGCCAGCAGTTTATCAGGACGACTTGGCTACGAGCAGTACTTC. It codes for CASSLSGRLGYEQYF.

The chain uses TRBV5-1 and TRBJ1-4; 7 bases are shared with TRBD1. Germline-derived CDR1 and CDR2 are SGHRS and YFSETQ. This CDR3 spans 15 amino acids. J lost 6 bases, V lost 0 bases, and 5 bases had no gene match. The CDR3 DNA sequence: TGCGCCAGCAGCTTGGACAGGGGAGTCGATGAAAAACTGTTTTTT. It encodes CASSLDRGVDEKLFF.

CDR3 in amino acids: CAWSDRSNQPQHF. In DNA, the CDR3 is TGTGCCTGGAGCGACAGGAGCAATCAGCCCCAGCATTTT. J is TRBJ1-5 and V is TRBV30, with D perhaps TRBD1 (6 bases). V was trimmed by 3 bases and J by 1 base, leaving 7 bases between them. The CDR3 has 13 residues. The germline CDR1 and CDR2 sequences are GTSNPN and SVGIG (reference sequence).

The V gene is TRBV24-1, the J gene TRBJ1-2; D is uncertain. The ends were cut back, 3 bases at V and 8 bases at J, with 9 bases in the middle. Per the germline V gene, CDR1 is KGHDR and CDR2 is SFDVKD. CDR3 length: 12 amino acids. This chain's CDR3 is CATSDPPYGYTF. The CDR3 nucleotides are TGTGCCACCAGTGATCCCCCGTACGGCTACACCTTC.

The genes are TRBV29-1 and TRBJ1-1; D is uncertain. This CDR3 comprises 13 residues. The V and J ends lost 2 bases and 8 bases respectively, with 15 bases between them. Germline-derived CDR1 and CDR2 are SQVTM and ANQGSEA. CDR3 bases: TGCAGCGTTGAACGCGTAGCAAGCGAAGAAGCTTTCTTT. It translates to CSVERVASEEAFF.

Concerning this clonotype: The junction and the germline gene differ at one end; a read error may be behind it. The chain links TRBV7-7 to TRBJ1-5, with 7 bases aligning to TRBD1. The CDR3 is made up of 16 amino acids. CDR1 SSHAT and CDR2 FNYEAQ come from the germline V gene (reference sequence). In DNA, the CDR3 is TGTGCTAGCAGCGCCGAAACTCAGGGGGATGGTCAGCCCCAGCATTTT. Translation: CASSAETQGDGQPQHF.

The rearrangement links TRBV18 to TRBJ1-1; 9 bases map to TRBD1. CDR1 and CDR2 from the germline V gene are KGHSH and LQKENI. The CDR3 is 15 residues long. The J segment lost 2 bases and the V segment lost 3 bases, leaving 4 bases of the junction unmatched. CDR3 sequence reads: CASSPTGGRNTEAFF. In nucleotides, the CDR3 is TGTGCCAGCTCACCGACAGGGGGTAGAAACACTGAAGCTTTCTTT.

This chain connects TRBV25-1 to TRBJ1-2; unclear D gene. V was pared by 5 bases and J by 5 bases, with 6 bases between. This CDR3 has 11 residues. Germline V gene sequence: CDR1 MGHDK, CDR2 SYGVNS. The CDR3 DNA is TGTGCCAGCAGTACTGGGTATGGCTACACCTTC. Its protein is CASSTGYGYTF.

V gene TRBV4-1 combines with J gene TRBJ1-1; TRBD1 matches 7 bases. The junction had 1 base not matched to a gene; V was cut back by 0 bases and J by 3 bases. The CDR3 runs 14 residues. CDR1 is MGHRA, CDR2 YSYEKL, per germline. CDR3 in DNA: TGCGCCAGCAGCCAAGAGGGACAGTACACTGAAGCTTTCTTT. It encodes CASSQEGQYTEAFF.

The rearrangement uses TRBV6-2 or TRBV6-3 and TRBJ1-5; TRBD1 is a possible D gene (5 bases). V lost 6 bases and J lost 10, with 13 bases in between. The germline V gene has CDR1 MNHEY and CDR2 SVGEGT. The CDR3 is 12 residues long. The CDR3 sequence: CASRSGGEPQHF. The CDR3 DNA sequence: TGTGCCAGCAGAAGTGGGGGGGAACCCCAGCATTTT.

The CDR3 sequence: CASRPLRGYGYTF. The CDR3 DNA is TGTGCCAGCAGACCCCTGCGAGGCTATGGCTACACCTTC. The chain is built from TRBV7-2 and TRBJ1-2; D remains unclear. The CDR3 runs to 13 residues. V lost 6 bases and J lost 4, with 12 bases in between. Germline-derived CDR1 and CDR2 are SGHTA and FQGNSA.

The chain employs TRBV4-1 and TRBJ1-1; D remains ambiguous. The germline CDR1 and CDR2 sequences are MGHRA and YSYEKL. The CDR3 contains 16 residues. Between the trimmed V and J ends, which lost 1 base and 1 base, there was a span of 13 bases. CDR3 loop: CASSQVLGVPNTEAFF. The CDR3 DNA follows: TGCGCCAGCAGCCAAGTCCTCGGGGTCCCGAACACTGAAGCTTTCTTT.

This clonotype was seen a single time. The chain has TRBV6-5 and TRBJ1-1; TRBD1 might be the D (6 bases). The CDR3 totals 14 residues. Germline V gene sequence: CDR1 MNHEY, CDR2 SVGAGI. With 10 bases removed from V and 1 base from J, the gap between germline ends came to 16 bases. The CDR3 region has the DNA TGTGCCACCCTATCCCAGGGGTGGAACACTGAAGCTTTCTTT. Translation: CATLSQGWNTEAFF.